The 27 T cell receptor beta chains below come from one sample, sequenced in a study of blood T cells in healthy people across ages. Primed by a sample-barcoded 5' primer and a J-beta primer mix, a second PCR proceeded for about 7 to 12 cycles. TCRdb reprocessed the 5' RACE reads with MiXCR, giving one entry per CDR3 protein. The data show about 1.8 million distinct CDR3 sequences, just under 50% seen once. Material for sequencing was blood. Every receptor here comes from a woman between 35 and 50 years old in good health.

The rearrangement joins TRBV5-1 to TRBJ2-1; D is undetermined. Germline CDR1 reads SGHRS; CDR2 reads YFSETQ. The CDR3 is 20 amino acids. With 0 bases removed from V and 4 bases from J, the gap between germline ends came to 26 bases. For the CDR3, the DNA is TGCGCCAGCAGCTTGGCCGGTGGCAGCATCCCAGGTGTATGGTACAATGAGCAGTTCTTC. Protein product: CASSLAGGSIPGVWYNEQFF.

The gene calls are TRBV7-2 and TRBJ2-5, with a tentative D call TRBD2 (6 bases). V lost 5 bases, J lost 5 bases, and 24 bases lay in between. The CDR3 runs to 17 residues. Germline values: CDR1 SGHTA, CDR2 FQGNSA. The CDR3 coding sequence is TGTGCCAGCAGCCGGAACCCTACAACGTATCGGGGGGAGACCCAGTACTTC. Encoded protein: CASSRNPTTYRGETQYF.

The CDR3 loop is CASSFQGPPAKSQETQYF. The CDR3 nucleotides are TGTGCCAGCAGTTTTCAGGGGCCTCCAGCGAAGTCCCAAGAGACCCAGTACTTC. V is TRBV2 and J is TRBJ2-5, with a possible D match to TRBD1 (6 bases). Germline V gene lookup returns CDR1 SNHLY and CDR2 FYNNEI. Between the trimmed V and J ends, which lost 5 bases and 1 base, there was a span of 23 bases. This CDR3 comprises 18 residues.

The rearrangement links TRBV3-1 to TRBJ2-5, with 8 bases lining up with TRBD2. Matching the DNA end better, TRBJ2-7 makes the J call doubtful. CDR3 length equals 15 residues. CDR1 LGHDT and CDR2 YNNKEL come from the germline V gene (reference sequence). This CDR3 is CASSRVGGVMYEQYF. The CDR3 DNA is TGTGCCAGCAGCCGGGTCGGGGGGGTCATGTACGAGCAGTACTTC.

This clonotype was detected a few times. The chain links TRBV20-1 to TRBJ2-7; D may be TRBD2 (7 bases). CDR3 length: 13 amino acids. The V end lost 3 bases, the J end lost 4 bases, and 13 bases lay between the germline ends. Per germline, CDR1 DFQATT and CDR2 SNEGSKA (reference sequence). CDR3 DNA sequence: TGCAGTGCTAGGAAGGGGGGGACTTACGAGCAGTACTTC. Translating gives CSARKGGTYEQYF.

Written as DNA, the CDR3 is TGCGCCAGCAGCCATAAGGAAGACGGCGGGACCGACAATGAGCAGTTCTTC. Encoded protein: CASSHKEDGGTDNEQFF. The rearrangement uses TRBV4-1 and TRBJ2-1; possible D gene TRBD2, 6 bases. The CDR3 covers 17 residues. The ends were cut back, 3 bases at V and 5 bases at J, with 20 bases in the middle. CDR1 and CDR2 from the germline V gene are MGHRA and YSYEKL.

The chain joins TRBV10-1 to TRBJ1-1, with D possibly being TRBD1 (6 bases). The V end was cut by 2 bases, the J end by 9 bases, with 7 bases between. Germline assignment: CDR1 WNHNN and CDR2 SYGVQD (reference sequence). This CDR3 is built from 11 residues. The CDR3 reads CASSEQGKAFF. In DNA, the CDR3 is TGCGCCAGCAGTGAGCAGGGGAAAGCTTTCTTT.

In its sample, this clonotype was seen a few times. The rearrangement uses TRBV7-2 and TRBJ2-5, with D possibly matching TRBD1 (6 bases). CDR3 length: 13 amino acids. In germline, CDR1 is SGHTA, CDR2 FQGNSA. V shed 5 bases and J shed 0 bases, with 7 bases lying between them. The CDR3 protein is CASSGQHQETQYF. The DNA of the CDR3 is TGTGCCAGCAGCGGACAGCACCAAGAGACCCAGTACTTC.

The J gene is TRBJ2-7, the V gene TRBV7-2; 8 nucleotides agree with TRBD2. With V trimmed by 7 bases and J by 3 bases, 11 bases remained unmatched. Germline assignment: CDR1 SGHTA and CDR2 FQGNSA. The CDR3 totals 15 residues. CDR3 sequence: CASTIGRGVSYEQYF. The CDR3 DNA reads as TGTGCCAGCACCATCGGGCGGGGGGTGAGCTACGAGCAGTACTTC.

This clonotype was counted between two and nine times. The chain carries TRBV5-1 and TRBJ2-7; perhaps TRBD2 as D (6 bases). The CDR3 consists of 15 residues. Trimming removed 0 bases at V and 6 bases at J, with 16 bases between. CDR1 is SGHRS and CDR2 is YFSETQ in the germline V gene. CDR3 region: CASSLAAGGVSEQYF. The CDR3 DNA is TGCGCCAGCAGCTTGGCCGCAGGAGGGGTGAGCGAGCAGTACTTC.

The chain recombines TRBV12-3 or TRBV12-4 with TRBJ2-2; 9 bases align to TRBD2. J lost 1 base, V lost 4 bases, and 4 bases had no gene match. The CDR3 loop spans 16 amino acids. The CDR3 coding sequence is TGTGCCAGCAGTTCGTTGCGGGGGGGGAACACCGGGGAGCTGTTTTTT. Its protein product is CASSSLRGGNTGELFF.

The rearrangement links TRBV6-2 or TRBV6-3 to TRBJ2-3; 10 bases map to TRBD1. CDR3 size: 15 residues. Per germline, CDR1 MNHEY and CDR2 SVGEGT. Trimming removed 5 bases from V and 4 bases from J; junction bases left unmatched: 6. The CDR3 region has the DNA TGTGCCAGCAGTAAGACAGGGGGCCGAGCAGATACGCAGTATTTT. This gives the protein CASSKTGGRADTQYF.

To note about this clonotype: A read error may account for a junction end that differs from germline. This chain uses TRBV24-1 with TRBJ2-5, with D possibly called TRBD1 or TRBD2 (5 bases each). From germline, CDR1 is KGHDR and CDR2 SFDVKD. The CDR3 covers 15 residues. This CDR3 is CTTSDLKGHQETQYF. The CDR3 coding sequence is TGTACCACCAGTGATTTGAAGGGACACCAAGAGACCCAGTACTTC.

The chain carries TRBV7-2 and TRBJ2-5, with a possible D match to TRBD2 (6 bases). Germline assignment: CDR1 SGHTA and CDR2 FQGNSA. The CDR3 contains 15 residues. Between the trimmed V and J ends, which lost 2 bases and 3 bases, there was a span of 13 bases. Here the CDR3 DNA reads TGTGCCAGCAGCTTATTTGGCGGGGCCGAAGAGACCCAGTACTTC. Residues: CASSLFGGAEETQYF. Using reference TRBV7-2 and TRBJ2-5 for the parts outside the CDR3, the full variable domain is GAGVSQSPSNKVTEKGKDVELRCDPISGHTALYWYRQSLGQGLEFLIYFQGNSAPDKSGLPSDRFSAERTGGSVSTLTIQRTQQEDSAVYLCASSLFGGAEETQYFGPGTRLLVL.

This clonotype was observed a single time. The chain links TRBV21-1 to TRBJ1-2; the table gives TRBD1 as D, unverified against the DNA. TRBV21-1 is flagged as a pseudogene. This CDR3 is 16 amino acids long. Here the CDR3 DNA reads TGTGCCAGCAGCAAAACTAAGGTGAACAGGTCCTATGGCTACACCTTC. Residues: CASSKTKVNRSYGYTF.

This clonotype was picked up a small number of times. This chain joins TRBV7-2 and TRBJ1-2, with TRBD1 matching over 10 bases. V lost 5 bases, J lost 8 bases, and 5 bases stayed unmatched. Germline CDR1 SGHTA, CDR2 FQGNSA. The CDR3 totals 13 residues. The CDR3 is CASSPGQGEGYTF. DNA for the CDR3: TGTGCCAGCAGCCCTGGACAGGGGGAAGGCTACACCTTC.

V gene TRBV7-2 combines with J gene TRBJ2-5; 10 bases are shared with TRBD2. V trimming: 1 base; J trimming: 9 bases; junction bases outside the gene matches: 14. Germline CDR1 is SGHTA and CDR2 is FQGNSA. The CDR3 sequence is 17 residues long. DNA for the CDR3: TGTGCCAGCAGCTTAGTGGAGCGGGGGGGCGGTTTTTCGGCCCAGTACTTC. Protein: CASSLVERGGGFSAQYF.

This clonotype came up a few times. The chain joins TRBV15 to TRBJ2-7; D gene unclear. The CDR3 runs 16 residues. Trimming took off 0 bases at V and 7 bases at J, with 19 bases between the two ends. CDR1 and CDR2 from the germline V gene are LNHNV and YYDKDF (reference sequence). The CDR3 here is CATSRDTSSLVGEQYF. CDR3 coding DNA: TGTGCCACCAGCAGAGATACGAGTTCGCTCGTCGGAGAGCAGTACTTC.

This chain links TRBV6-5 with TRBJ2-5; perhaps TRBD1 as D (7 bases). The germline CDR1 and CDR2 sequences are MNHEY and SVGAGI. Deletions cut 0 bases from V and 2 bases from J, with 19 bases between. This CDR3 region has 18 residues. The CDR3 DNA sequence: TGTGCCAGCAGTTACTCGATTTTTTCTCCAGGGGGGCAAGAGACCCAGTACTTC. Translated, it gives CASSYSIFSPGGQETQYF.

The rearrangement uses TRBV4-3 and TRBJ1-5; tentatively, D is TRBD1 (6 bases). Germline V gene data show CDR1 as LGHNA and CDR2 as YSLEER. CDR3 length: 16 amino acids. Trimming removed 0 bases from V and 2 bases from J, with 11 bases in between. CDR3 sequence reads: CASSQEAGEGNQPQHF. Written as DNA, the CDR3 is TGCGCCAGCAGCCAAGAGGCAGGGGAAGGCAATCAGCCCCAGCATTTT.

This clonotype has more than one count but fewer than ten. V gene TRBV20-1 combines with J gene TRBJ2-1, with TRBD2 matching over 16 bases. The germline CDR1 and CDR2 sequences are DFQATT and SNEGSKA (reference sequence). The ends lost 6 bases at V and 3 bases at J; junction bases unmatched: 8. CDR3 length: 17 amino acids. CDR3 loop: CSAPGLAGGRLYNEQFF. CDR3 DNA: TGCAGTGCCCCGGGACTAGCGGGGGGGCGACTCTACAATGAGCAGTTCTTC.

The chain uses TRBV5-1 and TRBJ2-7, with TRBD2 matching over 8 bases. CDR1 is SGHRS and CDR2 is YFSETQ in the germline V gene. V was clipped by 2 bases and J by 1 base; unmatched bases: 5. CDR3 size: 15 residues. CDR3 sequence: CASSFGVAGSYEQYF. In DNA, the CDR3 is TGCGCCAGCAGCTTCGGTGTAGCGGGGTCCTACGAGCAGTACTTC.

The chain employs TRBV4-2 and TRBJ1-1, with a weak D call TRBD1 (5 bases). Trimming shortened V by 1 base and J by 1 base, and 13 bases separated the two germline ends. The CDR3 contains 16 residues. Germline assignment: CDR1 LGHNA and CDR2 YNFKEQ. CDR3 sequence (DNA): TGTGCCAGCAGCCAAGGGAGGGGCCGAACGAACACTGAAGCTTTCTTT. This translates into CASSQGRGRTNTEAFF.

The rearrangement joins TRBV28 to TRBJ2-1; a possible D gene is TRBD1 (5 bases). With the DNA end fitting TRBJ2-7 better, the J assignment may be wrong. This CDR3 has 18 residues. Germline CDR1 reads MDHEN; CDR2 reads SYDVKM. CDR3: CASSQIARTLNSYNEQYF. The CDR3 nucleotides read TGTGCCAGCAGTCAAATCGCTCGGACATTAAATTCCTACAATGAGCAGTACTTC.

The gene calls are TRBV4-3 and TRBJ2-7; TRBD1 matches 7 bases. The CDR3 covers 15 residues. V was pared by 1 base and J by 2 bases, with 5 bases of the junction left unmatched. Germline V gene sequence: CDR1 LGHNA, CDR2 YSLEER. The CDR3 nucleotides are TGCGCCAGCAGCCAAGGGGTGGGACAGACCTACGAGCAGTACTTC. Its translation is CASSQGVGQTYEQYF.

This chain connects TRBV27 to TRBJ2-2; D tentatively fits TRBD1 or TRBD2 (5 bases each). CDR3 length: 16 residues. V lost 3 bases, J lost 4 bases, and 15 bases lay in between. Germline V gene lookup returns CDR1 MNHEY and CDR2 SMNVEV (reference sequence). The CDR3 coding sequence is TGTGCCAGCAGTTTCCGGACGACGGGGCCCACCGGGGAGCTGTTTTTT. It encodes CASSFRTTGPTGELFF.

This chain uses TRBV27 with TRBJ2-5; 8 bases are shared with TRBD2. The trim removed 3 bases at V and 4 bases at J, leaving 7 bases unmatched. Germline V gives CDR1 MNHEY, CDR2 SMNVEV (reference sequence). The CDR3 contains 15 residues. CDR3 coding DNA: TGTGCCAGCAGTTTTTTGGGGGGGACTAGAGAGACCCAGTACTTC. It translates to CASSFLGGTRETQYF.